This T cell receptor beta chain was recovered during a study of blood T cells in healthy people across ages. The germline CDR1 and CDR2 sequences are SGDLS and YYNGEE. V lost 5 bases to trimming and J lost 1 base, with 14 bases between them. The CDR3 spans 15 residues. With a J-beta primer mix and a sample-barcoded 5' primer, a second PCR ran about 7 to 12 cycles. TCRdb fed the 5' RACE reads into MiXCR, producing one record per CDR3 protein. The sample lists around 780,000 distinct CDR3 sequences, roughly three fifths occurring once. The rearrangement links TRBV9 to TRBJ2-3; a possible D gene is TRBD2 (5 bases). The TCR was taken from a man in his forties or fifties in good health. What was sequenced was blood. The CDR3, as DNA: TGTGCCAGCAGTCCCTTTAACGGGGGCACAGATACGCAGTATTTT. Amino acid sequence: CASSPFNGGTDTQYF.